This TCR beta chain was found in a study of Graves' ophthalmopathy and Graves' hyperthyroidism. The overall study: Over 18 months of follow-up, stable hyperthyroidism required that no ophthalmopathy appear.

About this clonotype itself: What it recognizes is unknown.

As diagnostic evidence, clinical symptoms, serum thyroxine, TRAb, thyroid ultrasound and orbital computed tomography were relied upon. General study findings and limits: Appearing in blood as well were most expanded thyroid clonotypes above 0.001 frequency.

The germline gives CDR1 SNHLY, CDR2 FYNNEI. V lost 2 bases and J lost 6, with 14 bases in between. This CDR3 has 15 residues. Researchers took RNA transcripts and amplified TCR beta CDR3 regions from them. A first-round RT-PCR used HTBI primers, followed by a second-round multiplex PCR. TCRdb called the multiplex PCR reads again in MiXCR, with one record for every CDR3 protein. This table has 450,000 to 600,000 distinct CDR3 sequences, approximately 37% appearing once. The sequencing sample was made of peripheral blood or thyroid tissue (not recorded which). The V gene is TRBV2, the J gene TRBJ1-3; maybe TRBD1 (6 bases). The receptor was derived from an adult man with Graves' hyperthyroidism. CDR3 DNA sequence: TGTGCCAGCAGTGAACGGGGCGGGGGGGCAAACACCATATATTTT. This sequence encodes CASSERGGGANTIYF.